These T cell receptor beta chains were read from a single sample in a study of a mutant IDH1 vaccine in newly diagnosed glioma. What these receptors recognize is not known. The protocol was immunoSEQ multiplex PCR, while the TCRdb copy is restricted to in-frame clones and leaves out a portion. The sample shows around 32,000 clones, roughly 77% of them seen only once. The sample here was PBMCs, taken from a glioma patient whose treatment included an IDH1 peptide vaccine. The receptors shown here come from a man in his forties with glioma. Some clones in this sample may be carry-over from other donors' samples. The CDR3 runs from the conserved cysteine through the conserved F or W.

TRBJ1-1,14,TRBV11-3,CASSSTDSNTEAFF
TRBJ1-2,16,TRBV4-3,CASSQTQGPGGYGYTF
TRBJ2-3,16,TRBV10-3,CAISLLAGGDTDTQYF
TRBJ2-2,13,TRBV7-3,CASSGLDTGELFF
TRBJ1-2,15,TRBV9,CASSAELSTAYGYTF
TRBJ1-1,14,TRBV5-1,CASSFRTASTEAFF
TRBJ1-5,16,TRBV10-3,CAISEDRTTYNQPQHF
TRBJ1-2,13,TRBV10-1,CASTRDLAYGYTF
TRBJ2-3,16,TRBV5-1,CASSPPLGAGHDTQYF
TRBJ2-1,15,TRBV5-4,CASSSGTNSYNEQFF
TRBJ2-7,14,TRBV6-1,CASRGQGAPYEQYF
TRBJ1-5,17,TRBV18,CASSPTRQGWDNQPQHF
TRBJ1-5,19,TRBV5-6,CASSLEALNRAQGNQPQHF
TRBJ2-5,11,TRBV7-8,CASSLLGTQYF
TRBJ1-3,14,TRBV6-5,CASGSQGYGNTIYF
TRBJ2-1,14,TRBV15,CATSIRLGDNEQFF
TRBJ1-2,16,TRBV5-5,CASSVRHGGSGEGYTF
TRBJ1-4,13,TRBV30,CAWEQGNNEKLFF
TRBJ2-2,11,TRBV2,CASSTGGELFF
TRBJ1-2,14,TRBV6-5,CASSFGRENYGYTF
TRBJ2-3,16,TRBV9,CASSTRTGREADTQYF
TRBJ2-3,14,TRBV6-6,CASSPGQGTDTQYF
TRBJ1-2,15,TRBV5-5,CASSSLTSGGRGYTF
TRBJ2-1,15,TRBV5-4,CASSLEGVLLNEQFF
TRBJ2-3,16,TRBV5-1,CASGVLGQGGADTQYF
TRBJ1-2,16,TRBV6-5,CASSYRRQDLNYGYTF
TRBJ2-5,15,TRBV25-1,CASSPLYGGQETQYF
TRBJ2-5,15,TRBV5-4,CASSLDGGIEETQYF
TRBJ2-1,12,TRBV19,CASSIVQNEQFF
TRBJ1-1,13,TRBV5-1,CASGHTENTEAFF
TRBJ1-6,12,TRBV7-2,CASSPAGRPLHF
TRBJ1-1,12,TRBV5-6,CASSFQGTEAFF
TRBJ1-2,15,TRBV5-1,CASSSGQGTQGGYTF
TRBJ1-4,13,TRBV4-3,CASSQLPREKLFF
TRBJ1-1,11,TRBV6-5,CASSNRGEAFF
TRBJ2-2,13,TRBV18,CASSEAETGELFF
TRBJ2-5,17,TRBV5-1,CASSLVTTGSHEETQYF
TRBJ1-2,14,TRBV19,CASSTRTGDYGYTF
TRBJ2-2,17,TRBV7-9,CASSPRSSGRVTGELFF
TRBJ1-6,14,TRBV19,CASTRSSYNSPLHF